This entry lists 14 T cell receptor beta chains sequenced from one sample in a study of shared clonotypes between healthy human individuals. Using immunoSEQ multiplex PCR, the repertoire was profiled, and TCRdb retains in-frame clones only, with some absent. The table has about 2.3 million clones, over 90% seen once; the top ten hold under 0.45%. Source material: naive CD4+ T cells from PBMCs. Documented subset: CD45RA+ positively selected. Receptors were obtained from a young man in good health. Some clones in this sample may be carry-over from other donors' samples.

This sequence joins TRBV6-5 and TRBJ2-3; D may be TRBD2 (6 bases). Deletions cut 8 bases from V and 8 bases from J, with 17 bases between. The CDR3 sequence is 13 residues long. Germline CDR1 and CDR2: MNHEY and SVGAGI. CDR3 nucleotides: TGTGCCAGCCAATTACCGGGGACTCTTACGCAGTATTTT. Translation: CASQLPGTLTQYF.

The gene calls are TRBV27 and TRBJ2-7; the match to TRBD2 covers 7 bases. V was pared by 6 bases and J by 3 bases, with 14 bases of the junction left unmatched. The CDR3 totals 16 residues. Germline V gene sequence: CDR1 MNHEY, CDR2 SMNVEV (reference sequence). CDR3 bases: TGTGCCAGCAGCCGAGAAGGAGGGAGGGCCTACTACGAGCAGTACTTC. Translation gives CASSREGGRAYYEQYF.

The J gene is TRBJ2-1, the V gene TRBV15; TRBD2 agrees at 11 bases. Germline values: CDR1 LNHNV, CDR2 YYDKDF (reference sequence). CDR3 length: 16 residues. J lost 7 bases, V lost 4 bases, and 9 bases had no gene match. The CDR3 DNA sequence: TGTGCCACCAGCACCTTAGCGGGAGGGATGTTTAATGAGCAGTTCTTC. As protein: CATSTLAGGMFNEQFF.

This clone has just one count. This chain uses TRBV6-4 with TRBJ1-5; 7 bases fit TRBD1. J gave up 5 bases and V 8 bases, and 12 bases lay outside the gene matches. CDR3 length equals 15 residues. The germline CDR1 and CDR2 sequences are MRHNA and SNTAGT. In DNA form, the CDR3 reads TGTGCCAGCGGAAGAGACAGGGTGGGAGATCAGCCCCAGCATTTT. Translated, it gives CASGRDRVGDQPQHF.

Written as DNA, the CDR3 is TGCGCCAGCAGCTGGGAAGGACTGAACACTGAAGCTTTCTTT. This translates into CASSWEGLNTEAFF. V gene TRBV5-1 combines with J gene TRBJ1-1; no clear D. The ends were cut back, 3 bases at V and 0 bases at J, with 9 bases in the middle. The CDR3 contains 14 residues. Germline V gene lookup returns CDR1 SGHRS and CDR2 YFSETQ.

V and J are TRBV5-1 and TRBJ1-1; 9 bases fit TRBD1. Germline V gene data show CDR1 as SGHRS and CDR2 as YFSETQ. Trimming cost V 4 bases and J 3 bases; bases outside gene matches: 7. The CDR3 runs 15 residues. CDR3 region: CASSLRTGDDTEAFF. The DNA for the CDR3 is TGCGCCAGCAGCCTTCGGACAGGGGATGACACTGAAGCTTTCTTT.

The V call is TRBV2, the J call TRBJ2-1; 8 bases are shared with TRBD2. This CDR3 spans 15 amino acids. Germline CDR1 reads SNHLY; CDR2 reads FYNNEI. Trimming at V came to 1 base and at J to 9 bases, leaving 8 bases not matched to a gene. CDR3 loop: CASSEGGSSGIEQFF. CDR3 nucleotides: TGTGCCAGCAGTGAAGGAGGGAGTAGCGGGATTGAGCAGTTCTTC.

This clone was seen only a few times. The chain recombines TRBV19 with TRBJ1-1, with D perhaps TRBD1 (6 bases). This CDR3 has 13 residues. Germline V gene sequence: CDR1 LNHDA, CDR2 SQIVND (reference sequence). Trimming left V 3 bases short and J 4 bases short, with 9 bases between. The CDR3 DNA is TGTGCCAGTAGTATCCGACAGGCCACTGAAGCTTTCTTT. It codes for CASSIRQATEAFF.

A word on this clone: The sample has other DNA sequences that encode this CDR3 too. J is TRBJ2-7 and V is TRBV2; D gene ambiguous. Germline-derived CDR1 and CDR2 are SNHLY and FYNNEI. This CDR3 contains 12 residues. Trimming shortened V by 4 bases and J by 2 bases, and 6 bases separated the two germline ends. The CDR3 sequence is CASSGQAYEQYF. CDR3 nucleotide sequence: TGTGCCAGCAGTGGTCAAGCCTACGAGCAGTACTTC.

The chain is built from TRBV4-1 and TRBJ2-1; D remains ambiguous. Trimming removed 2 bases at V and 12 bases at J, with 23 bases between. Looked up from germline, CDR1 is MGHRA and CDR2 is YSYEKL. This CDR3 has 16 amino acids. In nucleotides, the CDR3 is TGCGCCAGCAGCCAATCTGGTCGGGTCCCCCCTCGGGCGCAGTTCTTC. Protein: CASSQSGRVPPRAQFF.

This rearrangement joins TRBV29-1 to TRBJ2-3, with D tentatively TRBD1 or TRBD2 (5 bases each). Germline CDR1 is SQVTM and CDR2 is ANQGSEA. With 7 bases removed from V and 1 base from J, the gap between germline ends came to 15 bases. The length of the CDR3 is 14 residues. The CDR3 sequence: CSARTGTGTDTQYF. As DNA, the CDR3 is TGCAGCGCCCGGACCGGGACGGGCACAGATACGCAGTATTTT.

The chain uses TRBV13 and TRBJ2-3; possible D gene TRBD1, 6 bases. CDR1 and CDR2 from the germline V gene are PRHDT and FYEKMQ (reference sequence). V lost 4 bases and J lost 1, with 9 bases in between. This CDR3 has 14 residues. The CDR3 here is CASSWGPGTDTQYF. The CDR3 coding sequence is TGTGCCAGCAGCTGGGGGCCGGGCACAGATACGCAGTATTTT.

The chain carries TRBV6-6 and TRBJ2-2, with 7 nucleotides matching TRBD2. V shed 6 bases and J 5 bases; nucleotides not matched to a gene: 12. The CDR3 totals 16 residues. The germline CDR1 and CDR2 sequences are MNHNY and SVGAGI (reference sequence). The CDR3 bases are TGTGCCAGCAGCCCCGCTAAAGCGGGGCAAACCGGGGAGCTGTTTTTT. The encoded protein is CASSPAKAGQTGELFF.

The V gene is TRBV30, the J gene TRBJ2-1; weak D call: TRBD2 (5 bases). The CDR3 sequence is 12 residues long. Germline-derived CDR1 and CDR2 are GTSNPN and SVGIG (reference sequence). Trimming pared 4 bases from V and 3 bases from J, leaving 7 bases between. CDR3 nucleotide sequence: TGTGCCTGGACCCGGGACTACAATGAGCAGTTCTTC. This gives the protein CAWTRDYNEQFF.